Described below is a single T cell receptor (beta chain) sequence and its context. Antigen specificity is unknown. These data are taken from a study of glioma-infiltrating T cells after dendritic cell vaccination. The wider study: Samples are from glioblastoma patients in Phase I and II dendritic cell vaccine trials. Findings of the study overall: No direct clonality-survival link was found; a diverse polyclonal response may matter.

PBMC sampling occurred before vaccination, two weeks after the third dose, and at progression. Sequencing used immunoSEQ multiplex PCR; TCRdb keeps in-frame clones, though not all of them. The data contain 80,000 to 100,000 clones, around 80% of them singletons. The CDR3 spans 17 residues. Germline CDR1 is LNHDA and CDR2 is SQIVND (reference sequence). J was trimmed by 0 bases and V by 5 bases; bases with no gene match: 9. This receptor was obtained from a human donor with glioblastoma. The chain employs TRBV19 and TRBJ1-2; 10 bases fit TRBD1. Sequencing was performed on blood, taken before dendritic cell vaccination. CDR3 bases: TGTGCCAGTAGTTTTTCGACAGGGGGCACGGCTAACTATGGCTACACCTTC. Protein sequence: CASSFSTGGTANYGYTF.